Detailed here is one T cell receptor beta chain. Its antigen is undetermined. The data belong to a study of T cells after yellow fever vaccination. Broader study findings: Weaker in magnitude, the secondary response showed a faster peak on day 5 versus 15.

TCRdb reanalysed the 5' RACE reads using MiXCR and keeps one entry per CDR3 protein. The sample includes some 260,000 distinct CDR3 sequences, around 5.2% seen only once; the top ten take 2.5% to 4%. Germline CDR1 DFQATT, CDR2 SNEGSKA (reference sequence). This CDR3 comprises 17 residues. Trimming left V 5 bases short and J 1 base short, with 21 bases between. The clonotype was recovered from a young man who received the YFV17D yellow fever vaccine. Here the sequenced sample was CD4+ T cells sorted from PBMCs, taken on the day of the yellow fever booster vaccination. This chain joins TRBV20-1 and TRBJ1-5, with D perhaps TRBD1 (5 bases). DNA of the CDR3: TGCAGTGCTCAGGGAAGGTCAGGGTACGGGAGCAATCAGCCCCAGCATTTT. Residues: CSAQGRSGYGSNQPQHF.